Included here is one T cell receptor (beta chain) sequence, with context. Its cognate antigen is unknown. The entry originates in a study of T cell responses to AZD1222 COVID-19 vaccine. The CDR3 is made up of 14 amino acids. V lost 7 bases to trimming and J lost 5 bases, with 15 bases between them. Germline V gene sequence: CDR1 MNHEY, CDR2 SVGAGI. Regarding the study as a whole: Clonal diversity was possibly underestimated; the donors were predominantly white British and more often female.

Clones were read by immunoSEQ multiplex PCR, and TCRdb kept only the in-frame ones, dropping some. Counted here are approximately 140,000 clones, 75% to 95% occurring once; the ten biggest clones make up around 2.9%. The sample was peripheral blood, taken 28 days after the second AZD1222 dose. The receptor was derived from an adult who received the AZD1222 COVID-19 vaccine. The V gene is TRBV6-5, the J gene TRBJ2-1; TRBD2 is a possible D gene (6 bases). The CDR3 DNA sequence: TGTGCCAGCAATCGGGCGGCGGGAAACAATGAGCAGTTCTTC. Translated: CASNRAAGNNEQFF.